This T cell receptor beta chain derives from a study of Tregs in tolerant kidney transplant recipients. The overall study: CD4+CD25+CD127- cells came from roughly 3-day belatacept mixed lymphocyte reactions, some with approximately five-day graft donor restimulation. Sorting used antibodies to exclude donor cells. Broader study findings: Few patients were studied, so findings need validation in larger groups.

Generated by immunoSEQ multiplex PCR, the TCRdb table keeps only in-frame clones and is missing some. The sample has about 20,000 clones; roughly two thirds are singletons. About this clone itself: Antigen unknown.

This receptor was obtained from a human donor in good health. Sequencing was carried out using Tregs from blood cultured with allogeneic cells.

The CDR3 bases are TGTGCCAGTAGTTTCCCGGACCAGCCCTACGAGCAGTACTTC. Residues: CASSFPDQPYEQYF. V and J are TRBV19 and TRBJ2-7; D is undetermined. The V and J ends lost 5 bases and 2 bases respectively, with 13 bases between them. Germline V gene sequence: CDR1 LNHDA, CDR2 SQIVND (reference sequence). The CDR3 has 14 amino acids.